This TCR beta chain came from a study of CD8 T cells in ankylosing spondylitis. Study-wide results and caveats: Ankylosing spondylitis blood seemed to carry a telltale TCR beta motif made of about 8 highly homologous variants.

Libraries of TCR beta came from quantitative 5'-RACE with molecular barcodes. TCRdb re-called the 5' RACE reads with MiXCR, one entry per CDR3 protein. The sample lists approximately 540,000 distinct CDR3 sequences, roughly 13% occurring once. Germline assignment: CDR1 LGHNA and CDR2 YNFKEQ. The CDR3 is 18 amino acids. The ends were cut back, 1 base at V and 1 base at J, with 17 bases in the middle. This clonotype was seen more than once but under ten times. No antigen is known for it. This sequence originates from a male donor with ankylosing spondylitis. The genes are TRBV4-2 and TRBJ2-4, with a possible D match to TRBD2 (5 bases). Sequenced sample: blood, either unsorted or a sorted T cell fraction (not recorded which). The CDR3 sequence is CASSQALSTGSAKNIQYF. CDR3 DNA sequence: TGTGCCAGCAGCCAAGCCCTTTCAACGGGGTCGGCCAAAAACATTCAGTACTTC.